This T cell receptor beta chain was found in a study of T cells in Graves' hyperthyroidism and ophthalmopathy. From RNA transcripts, TCR beta CDR3 regions were amplified. HTBI primers were the set used in a first-round RT-PCR of the TCR CDR3. TCRdb re-called the multiplex PCR reads through MiXCR, storing one row per CDR3 protein. The table lists 500,000 to 650,000 distinct CDR3 sequences, around 15% of them singletons. The CDR3 contains 15 residues. V was cut by 6 bases and J by 2 bases, with 14 bases left in between. V gene TRBV12-3 or TRBV12-4 combines with J gene TRBJ1-3, with no clear D. This sequence was found in a woman between 35 and 50 years old with Graves' hyperthyroidism. The material sequenced was blood. The CDR3 DNA reads as TGTGCCAGCAGCCCCGCGGTCTACACTGGAAACACCATATATTTT. Translated: CASSPAVYTGNTIYF.